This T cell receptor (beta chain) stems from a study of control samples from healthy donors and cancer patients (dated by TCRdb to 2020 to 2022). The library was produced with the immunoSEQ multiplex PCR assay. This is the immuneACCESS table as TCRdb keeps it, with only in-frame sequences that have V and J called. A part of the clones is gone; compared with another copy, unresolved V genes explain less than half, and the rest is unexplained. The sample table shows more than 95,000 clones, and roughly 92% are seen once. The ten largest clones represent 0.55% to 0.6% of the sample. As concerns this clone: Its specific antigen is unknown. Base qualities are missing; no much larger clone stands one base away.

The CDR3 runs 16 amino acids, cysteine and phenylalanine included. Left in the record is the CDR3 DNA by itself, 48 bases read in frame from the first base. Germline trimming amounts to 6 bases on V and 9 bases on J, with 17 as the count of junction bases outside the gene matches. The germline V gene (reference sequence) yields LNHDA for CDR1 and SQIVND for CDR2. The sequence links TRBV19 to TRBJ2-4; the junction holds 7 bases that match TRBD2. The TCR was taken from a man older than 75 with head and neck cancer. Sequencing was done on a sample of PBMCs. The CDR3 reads CASSPGGGARVGIQYF. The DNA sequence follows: TGTGCCAGTAGCCCCGGGGGAGGGGCCCGTGTAGGCATTCAGTACTTC.